What follows are 20 T cell receptor beta chains derived from one specimen sequenced in a study of blood T cell repertoires in COVID-19. Some clones are missing from TCRdb's copy, which holds only in-frame ones; the method was immunoSEQ multiplex PCR. The data contain roughly 190,000 clones, around 84% of them seen just once; the ten biggest clones take up roughly 3%. Sequenced material: PBMCs or T cells enriched from blood (not recorded which). The source is a woman in her twenties or thirties who had recovered from COVID-19.

The J gene is TRBJ2-3, the V gene TRBV9; tentative D call: TRBD2 (6 bases). Trimming removed 1 base from V and 5 bases from J, with 11 bases in between. Germline values: CDR1 SGDLS, CDR2 YYNGEE. The CDR3 length is 14 residues. CDR3 sequence reads: CASSVRMGGDTQYF. CDR3 DNA: TGTGCCAGCAGCGTAAGGATGGGAGGAGATACGCAGTATTTT.

This chain joins TRBV5-3 and TRBJ1-2; TRBD1 agrees at 9 bases. TRBV5-3 is an ORF for which the function is uncertain. The CDR3 spans 14 residues. V shed 4 bases and J 7 bases; nucleotides not matched to a gene: 8. CDR3 in amino acids: CARSHKDRGCGYTF. The CDR3 nucleotides are TGTGCCAGAAGCCATAAGGACAGGGGATGTGGCTACACCTTC.

V usage is TRBV25-1 and J usage is TRBJ1-4; a possible D gene is TRBD1 (6 bases). Germline CDR1 MGHDK, CDR2 SYGVNS. V shed 1 base and J shed 3 bases, with 12 bases lying between them. This CDR3 has 16 amino acids. The CDR3, as DNA: TGTGCCAGCAGTGAATCTCCTCAGGGGCCTAATGAAAAACTGTTTTTT. Protein product: CASSESPQGPNEKLFF.

The chain links TRBV5-1 to TRBJ1-4; 7 bases align to TRBD1. After removal of 0 bases from V and 1 base from J, the junction contained 3 bases not matched to a gene. Looked up from germline, CDR1 is SGHRS and CDR2 is YFSETQ. This CDR3 has 16 residues. The CDR3 DNA sequence: TGCGCCAGCAGCTTGGATGGGACAGTAACTAATGAAAAACTGTTTTTT. This encodes CASSLDGTVTNEKLFF.

The V gene is TRBV9, the J gene TRBJ2-7; the match to TRBD2 covers 12 bases. There are 14 residues in the CDR3. The V and J ends lost 8 bases and 0 bases, in that order; junction bases with no gene match: 3. The germline gives CDR1 SGDLS, CDR2 YYNGEE. The DNA for the CDR3 is TGTGCCAGGGGGGGACTAGCGGGCTCCTACGAGCAGTACTTC. Protein sequence: CARGGLAGSYEQYF.

This clone has a single count. The chain combines TRBV7-2 with TRBJ2-3, with a possible D match to TRBD2 (6 bases). V lost 3 bases, J lost 8 bases, and 18 bases lay in between. Per the germline V gene, CDR1 is SGHTA and CDR2 is FQGNSA. The CDR3 contains 15 residues. CDR3: CASSFHGGDIATQYF. CDR3 nucleotide sequence: TGTGCCAGCAGCTTTCATGGCGGGGATATCGCTACGCAGTATTTT.

The gene calls are TRBV3-1 (or the pseudogene TRBV3-2) and TRBJ1-5; TRBD1 might be the D (6 bases). V was shortened by 5 bases and J by 7 bases, with 12 bases between the two germline ends. Germline V gives CDR1 LGHDT, CDR2 YNNKEL (reference sequence). The CDR3 sequence is 13 residues long. The CDR3 sequence: CASSNTGFQPQHF. Here the CDR3 DNA reads TGTGCCAGCAGCAACACAGGGTTCCAGCCCCAGCATTTT.

The rearrangement joins TRBV7-2 to TRBJ1-5, with a possible D match to TRBD1 (6 bases). Per germline, CDR1 SGHTA and CDR2 FQGNSA. With 5 bases removed from V and 5 bases from J, the gap between germline ends came to 13 bases. The CDR3 is made up of 14 amino acids. This CDR3 is CASSPTGFDQPQHF. In nucleotides, the CDR3 is TGTGCCAGCAGCCCAACAGGGTTCGATCAGCCCCAGCATTTT.

CDR3 protein: CASSLGELNQPQHF. DNA of the CDR3: TGTGCCAGCAGCCTCGGGGAACTGAATCAGCCCCAGCATTTT. The V call is TRBV4-2, the J call TRBJ1-5; D is undetermined. This CDR3 has 14 residues. The V gene's germline CDR1 is LGHNA and CDR2 YNFKEQ. Trimming cost V 4 bases and J 4 bases, with 11 bases left between them.

The chain couples TRBV7-8 to TRBJ1-5; no reliable D call. The germline V gene encodes CDR1 SGHVS and CDR2 FQNEAQ. This CDR3 has 16 amino acids. V was trimmed by 5 bases and J by 1 base, leaving 15 bases between them. The CDR3 here is CASSTQSPRSNQPQHF. The DNA for the CDR3 is TGTGCCAGCAGCACACAGTCTCCCAGAAGCAATCAGCCCCAGCATTTT.

V is TRBV4-2 and J is TRBJ1-1, with D maybe TRBD1 (6 bases). V was cut by 4 bases and J by 2 bases, with 11 bases left in between. Germline assignment: CDR1 LGHNA and CDR2 YNFKEQ. This CDR3 contains 14 residues. CDR3 residues: CASSLGGTNTEAFF. The CDR3 coding sequence is TGTGCCAGCAGCCTCGGGGGGACAAACACTGAAGCTTTCTTT.

The chain joins TRBV7-8 to TRBJ1-4; no clear D gene. This CDR3 comprises 13 residues. Germline CDR1 reads SGHVS; CDR2 reads FQNEAQ. V was pared by 2 bases and J by 8 bases, with 9 bases between. The CDR3 coding sequence is TGTGCCAGCAGCTTATTTACTTACGAAAAACTGTTTTTT. As protein: CASSLFTYEKLFF.

V gene TRBV14 combines with J gene TRBJ2-7, with 7 bases lining up with TRBD1. The length of the CDR3 is 15 residues. V dropped 1 base and J dropped 0; count of bases not matched to a gene: 3. In germline, CDR1 is SGHDN, CDR2 FVKESK. The CDR3 bases are TGTGCCAGCAGCCAAGGACAGGGATTCTCCTACGAGCAGTACTTC. As protein: CASSQGQGFSYEQYF.

This clone came up once. V is TRBV11-2 and J is TRBJ2-3; 12 nucleotides line up with TRBD2. CDR3 length: 17 amino acids. CDR1 SGHAT and CDR2 FQNNGV come from the germline V gene. Losses at the gene ends were 3 bases for V and 1 base for J; bases not matched to a gene: 5. The CDR3 DNA reads as TGTGCCAGCAGCTTTTTCGGACTAGCGGGACGCACAGATACGCAGTATTTT. This sequence encodes CASSFFGLAGRTDTQYF.

The chain has TRBV12-5 and TRBJ2-2, with a possible D match to TRBD1 (6 bases). Germline CDR1 and CDR2: LGHNT and FRNRAP. V was trimmed by 0 bases and J by 3 bases, leaving 11 bases between them. The CDR3 totals 16 residues. CDR3 sequence (DNA): TGTGCTAGTGGTTTGGTACAGGGACATGACACCGGGGAGCTGTTTTTT. It specifies CASGLVQGHDTGELFF.

The chain employs TRBV11-3 and TRBJ2-3; D possibly corresponds to TRBD2 (5 bases). Germline CDR1 and CDR2: SGHNT and YENEEA. Trimming pared 5 bases from V and 4 bases from J, leaving 10 bases between. CDR3 length: 13 residues. Written as DNA, the CDR3 is TGTGCCAGCAGCCCCGCGGGTGCAGATACGCAGTATTTT. As protein: CASSPAGADTQYF.

The V and J genes are TRBV2 and TRBJ1-5, with 10 bases identical to TRBD1. V trimming: 5 bases; J trimming: 5 bases; junction bases outside the gene matches: 9. This CDR3 is 16 amino acids long. CDR1 and CDR2 (germline): SNHLY, FYNNEI. This CDR3 reads CASSRISTGGDQPQHF. The CDR3 DNA sequence: TGTGCCAGCAGTAGGATCTCGACAGGGGGCGATCAGCCCCAGCATTTT. Complete variable domain (other parts from reference TRBV2 and TRBJ1-5): EPEVTQTPSHQVTQMGQEVILRCVPISNHLYFYWYRQILGQKVEFLVSFYNNEISEKSEIFDDQFSVERPDGSNFTLKIRSTKLEDSAMYFCASSRISTGGDQPQHFGDGTRLSIL.

The V and J genes are TRBV10-2 and TRBJ2-7; D possibly corresponds to TRBD2 (6 bases). V lost 1 base and J 7 bases, leaving 20 bases between the germline ends. The germline V gene has CDR1 WSHSY and CDR2 SAAADI. There are 16 residues in the CDR3. DNA of the CDR3: TGCGCCAGCAGTGAGTTTCGGGGGACCGCCGCGAGGGAGCAGTACGTC. It codes for CASSEFRGTAAREQYV.

The genes are TRBV10-1 and TRBJ2-3; D call uncertain. Germline V gene sequence: CDR1 WNHNN, CDR2 SYGVQD (reference sequence). This CDR3 comprises 17 residues. V lost 2 bases, J lost 2 bases, and 17 bases lay in between. The CDR3 reads CASSETWSEKNTDTQYF. The CDR3 region has the DNA TGCGCCAGCAGTGAGACTTGGTCCGAAAAAAACACAGATACGCAGTATTTT.

This clone was recorded only once. The chain employs TRBV5-1 and TRBJ2-1, with 9 bases fitting TRBD2. This CDR3 comprises 15 residues. Germline trimming cut 0 bases from V and 2 bases from J; bases unmatched to any gene: 0. The germline V gene encodes CDR1 SGHRS and CDR2 YFSETQ. CDR3 DNA: TGCGCCAGCAGCTTGGTAGCGGGAGCCTACAATGAGCAGTTCTTC. Its protein is CASSLVAGAYNEQFF.